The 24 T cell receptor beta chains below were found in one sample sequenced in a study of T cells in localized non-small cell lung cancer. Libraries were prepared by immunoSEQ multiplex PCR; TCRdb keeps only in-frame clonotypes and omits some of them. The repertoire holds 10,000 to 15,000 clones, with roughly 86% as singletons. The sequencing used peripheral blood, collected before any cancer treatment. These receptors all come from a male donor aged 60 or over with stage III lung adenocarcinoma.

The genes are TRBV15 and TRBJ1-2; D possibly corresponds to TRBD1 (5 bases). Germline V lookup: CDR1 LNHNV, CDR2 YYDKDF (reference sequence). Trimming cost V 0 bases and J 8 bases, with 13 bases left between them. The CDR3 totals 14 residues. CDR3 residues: CATSREVGAGGYTF. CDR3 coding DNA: TGTGCCACCAGCAGAGAAGTAGGGGCGGGAGGCTACACCTTC.

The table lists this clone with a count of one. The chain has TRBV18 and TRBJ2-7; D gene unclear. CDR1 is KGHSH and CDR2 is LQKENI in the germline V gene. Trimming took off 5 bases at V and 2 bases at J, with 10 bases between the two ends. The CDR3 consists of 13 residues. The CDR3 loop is CASSIGPTYEQYF. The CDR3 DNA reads TGTGCCAGCTCAATTGGTCCGACCTACGAGCAGTACTTC. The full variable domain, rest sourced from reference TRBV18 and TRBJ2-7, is NAGVMQNPRHLVRRRGQEARLRCSPMKGHSHVYWYRQLPEEGLKFMVYLQKENIIDESGMPKERFSAEFPKEGPSILRIQQVVRGDSAAYFCASSIGPTYEQYFGPGTRLTVT.

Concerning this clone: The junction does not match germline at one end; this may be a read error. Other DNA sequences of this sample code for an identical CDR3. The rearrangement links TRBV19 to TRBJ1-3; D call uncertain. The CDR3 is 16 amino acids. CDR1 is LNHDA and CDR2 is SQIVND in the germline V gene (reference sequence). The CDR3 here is CASSTPHGGIGNTIYF. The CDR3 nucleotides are TGTGCCAGCAGTACCCCCCACGGCGGAATTGGAAACACCATATATTTT.

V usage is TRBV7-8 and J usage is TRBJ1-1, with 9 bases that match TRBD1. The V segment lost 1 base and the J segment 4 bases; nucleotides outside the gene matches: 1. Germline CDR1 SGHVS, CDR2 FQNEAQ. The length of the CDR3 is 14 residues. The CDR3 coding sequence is TGTGCCAGCAGCTTAGTACAGGGGGCCACTGAAGCTTTCTTT. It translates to CASSLVQGATEAFF.

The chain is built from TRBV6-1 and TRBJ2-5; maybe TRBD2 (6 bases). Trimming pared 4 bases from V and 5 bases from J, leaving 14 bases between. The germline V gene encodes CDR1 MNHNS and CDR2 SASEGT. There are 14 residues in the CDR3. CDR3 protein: CASSAGLSFETQYF. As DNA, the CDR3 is TGTGCCAGCAGTGCGGGACTTTCCTTTGAGACCCAGTACTTC.

In DNA, the CDR3 is TGTGCCAGCAGCTTAGCTACCCTGGTCCCAGATACGCAGTATTTT. Translation gives CASSLATLVPDTQYF. The V gene is TRBV7-6, the J gene TRBJ2-3; D is undetermined. Trimming shortened V by 0 bases and J by 4 bases, and 11 bases separated the two germline ends. CDR1 is SGHVS and CDR2 is FNYEAQ in the germline V gene. The CDR3 contains 15 residues. Using reference TRBV7-6 and TRBJ2-3 for the parts outside the CDR3, the full variable domain is GAGVSQSPRYKVTKRGQDVALRCDPISGHVSLYWYRQALGQGPEFLTYFNYEAQQDKSGLPNDRFSAERPEGSISTLTIQRTEQRDSAMYRCASSLATLVPDTQYFGPGTRLTVL.

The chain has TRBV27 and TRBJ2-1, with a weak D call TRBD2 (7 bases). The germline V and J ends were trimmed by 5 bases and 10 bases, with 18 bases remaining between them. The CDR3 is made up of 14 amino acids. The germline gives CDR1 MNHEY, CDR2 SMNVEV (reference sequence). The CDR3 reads CASSALGGPREQFF. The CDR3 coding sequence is TGTGCCAGCAGTGCCCTGGGGGGGCCGAGGGAGCAGTTCTTC.

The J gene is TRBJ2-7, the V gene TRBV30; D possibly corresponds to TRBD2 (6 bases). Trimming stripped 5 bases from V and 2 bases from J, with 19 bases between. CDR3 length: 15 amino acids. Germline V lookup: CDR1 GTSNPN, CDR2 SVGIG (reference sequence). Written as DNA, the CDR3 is TGTGCCTGGTCGGGCGGGAACACCCCCACCTACGAGCAGTACTTC. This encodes CAWSGGNTPTYEQYF.

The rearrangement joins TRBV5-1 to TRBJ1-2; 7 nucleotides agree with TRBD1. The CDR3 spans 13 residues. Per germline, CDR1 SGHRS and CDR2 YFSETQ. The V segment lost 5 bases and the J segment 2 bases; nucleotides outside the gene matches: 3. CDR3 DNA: TGCGCCAGCAGTCAACAGGGGAACTATGGCTACACCTTC. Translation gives CASSQQGNYGYTF. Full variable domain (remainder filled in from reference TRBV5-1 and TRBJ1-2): KAGVTQTPRYLIKTRGQQVTLSCSPISGHRSVSWYQQTPGQGLQFLFEYFSETQRNKGNFPGRFSGRQFSNSRSEMNVSTLELGDSALYLCASSQQGNYGYTFGSGTRLTVV.

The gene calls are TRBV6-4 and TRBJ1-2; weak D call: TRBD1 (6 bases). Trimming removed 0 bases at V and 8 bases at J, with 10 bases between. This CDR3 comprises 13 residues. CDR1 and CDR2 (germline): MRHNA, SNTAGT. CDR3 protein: CASSDSMGTGYTF. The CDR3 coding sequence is TGTGCCAGCAGTGACTCCATGGGGACAGGCTACACCTTC.

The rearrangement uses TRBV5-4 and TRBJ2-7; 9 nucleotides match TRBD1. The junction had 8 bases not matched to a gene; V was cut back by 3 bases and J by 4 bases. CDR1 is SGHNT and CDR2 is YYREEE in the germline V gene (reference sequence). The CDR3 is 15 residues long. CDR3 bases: TGTGCCAGCAGCTGGGGGACAGGGTTAAGGTACGAGCAGTACTTC. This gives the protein CASSWGTGLRYEQYF.

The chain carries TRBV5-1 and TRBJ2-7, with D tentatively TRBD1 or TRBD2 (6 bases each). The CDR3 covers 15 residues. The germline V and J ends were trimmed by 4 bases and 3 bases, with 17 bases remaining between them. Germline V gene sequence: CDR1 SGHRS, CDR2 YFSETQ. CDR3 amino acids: CASSASEGGHYEQYF. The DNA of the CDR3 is TGCGCCAGCAGCGCGTCTGAGGGGGGCCACTACGAGCAGTACTTC. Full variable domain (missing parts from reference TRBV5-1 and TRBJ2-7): KAGVTQTPRYLIKTRGQQVTLSCSPISGHRSVSWYQQTPGQGLQFLFEYFSETQRNKGNFPGRFSGRQFSNSRSEMNVSTLELGDSALYLCASSASEGGHYEQYFGPGTRLTVT.

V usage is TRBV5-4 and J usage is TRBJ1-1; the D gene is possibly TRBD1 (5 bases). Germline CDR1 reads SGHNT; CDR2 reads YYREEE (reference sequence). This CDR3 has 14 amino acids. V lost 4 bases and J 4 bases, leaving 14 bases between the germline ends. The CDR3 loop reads CASSPGGGSTEAFF. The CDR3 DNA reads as TGTGCCAGCAGCCCCGGCGGGGGATCCACTGAAGCTTTCTTT.

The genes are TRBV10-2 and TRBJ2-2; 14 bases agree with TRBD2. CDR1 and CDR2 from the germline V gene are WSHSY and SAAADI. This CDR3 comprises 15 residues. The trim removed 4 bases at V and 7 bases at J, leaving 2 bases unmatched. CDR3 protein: CASSGLAGGGGELFF. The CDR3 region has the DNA TGCGCCAGCAGTGGACTAGCGGGGGGGGGCGGGGAGCTGTTTTTT.

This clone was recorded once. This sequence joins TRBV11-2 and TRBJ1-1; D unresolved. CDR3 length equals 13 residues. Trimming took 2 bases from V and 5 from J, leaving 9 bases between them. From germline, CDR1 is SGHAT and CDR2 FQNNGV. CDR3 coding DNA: TGTGCCAGCAGCTTATTTTTAGGTACTGAAGCTTTCTTT. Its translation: CASSLFLGTEAFF.

The CDR3 protein is CASSPQETQYF. CDR3 DNA: TGTGCCAGCTCTCCCCAAGAGACCCAGTACTTC. The chain has TRBV18 and TRBJ2-5, with unresolved D. V was cut by 6 bases and J by 1 base, with 3 bases left in between. Germline CDR1 reads KGHSH; CDR2 reads LQKENI. The CDR3 has 11 amino acids.

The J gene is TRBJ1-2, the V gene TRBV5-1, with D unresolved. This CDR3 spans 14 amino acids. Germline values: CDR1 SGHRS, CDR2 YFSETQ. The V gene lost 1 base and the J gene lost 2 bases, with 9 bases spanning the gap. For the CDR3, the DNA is TGCGCCAGCAGCTTGCCAGGCGACAACTATGGCTACACCTTC. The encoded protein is CASSLPGDNYGYTF.

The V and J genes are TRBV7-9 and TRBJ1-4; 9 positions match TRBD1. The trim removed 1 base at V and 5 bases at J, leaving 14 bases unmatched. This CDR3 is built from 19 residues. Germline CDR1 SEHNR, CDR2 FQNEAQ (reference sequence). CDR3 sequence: CASSLGRMMGTGMNEKLFF. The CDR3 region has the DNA TGTGCCAGCAGCTTAGGGAGAATGATGGGGACAGGGATGAATGAAAAACTGTTTTTT. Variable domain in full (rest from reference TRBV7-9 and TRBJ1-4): DTGVSQNPRHKITKRGQNVTFRCDPISEHNRLYWYRQTLGQGPEFLTYFQNEAQLEKSRLLSDRFSAERPKGSFSTLEIQRTEQGDSAMYLCASSLGRMMGTGMNEKLFFGSGTQLSVL.

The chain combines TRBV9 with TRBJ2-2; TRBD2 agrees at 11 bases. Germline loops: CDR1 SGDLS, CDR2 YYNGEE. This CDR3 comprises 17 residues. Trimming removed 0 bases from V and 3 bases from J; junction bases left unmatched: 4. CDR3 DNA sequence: TGTGCCAGCAGCGTAGGCGGGACTAGCGGATACACCGGGGAGCTGTTTTTT. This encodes CASSVGGTSGYTGELFF.

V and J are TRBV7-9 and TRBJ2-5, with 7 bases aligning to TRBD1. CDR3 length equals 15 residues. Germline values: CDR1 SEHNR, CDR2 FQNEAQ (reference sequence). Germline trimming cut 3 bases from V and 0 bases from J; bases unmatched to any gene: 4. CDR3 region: CASSLGQSYQETQYF. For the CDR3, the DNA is TGTGCCAGCAGCTTGGGACAGTCGTACCAAGAGACCCAGTACTTC. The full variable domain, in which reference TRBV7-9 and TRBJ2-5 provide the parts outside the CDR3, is DTGVSQNPRHKITKRGQNVTFRCDPISEHNRLYWYRQTLGQGPEFLTYFQNEAQLEKSRLLSDRFSAERPKGSFSTLEIQRTEQGDSAMYLCASSLGQSYQETQYFGPGTRLLVL.

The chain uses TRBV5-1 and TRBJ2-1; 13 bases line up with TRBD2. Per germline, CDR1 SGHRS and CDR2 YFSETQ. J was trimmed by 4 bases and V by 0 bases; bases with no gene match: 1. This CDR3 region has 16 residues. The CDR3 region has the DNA TGCGCCAGCAGCTTGGCGGGACTAGCGGGGTACAATGAGCAGTTCTTC. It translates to CASSLAGLAGYNEQFF.

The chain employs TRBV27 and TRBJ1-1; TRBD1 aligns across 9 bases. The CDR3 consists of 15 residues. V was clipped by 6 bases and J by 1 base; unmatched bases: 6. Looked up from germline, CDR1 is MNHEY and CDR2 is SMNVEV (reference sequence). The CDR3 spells CASSRQGVPNTEAFF. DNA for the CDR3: TGTGCCAGCAGCCGACAGGGGGTGCCGAACACTGAAGCTTTCTTT.

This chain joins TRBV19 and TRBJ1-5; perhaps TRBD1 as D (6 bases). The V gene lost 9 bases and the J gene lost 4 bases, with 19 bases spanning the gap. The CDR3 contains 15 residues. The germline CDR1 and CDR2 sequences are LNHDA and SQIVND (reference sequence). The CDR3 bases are TGTGCCAGCTCCGGACAGCTTTTAATAAATCAGCCCCAGCATTTT. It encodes CASSGQLLINQPQHF. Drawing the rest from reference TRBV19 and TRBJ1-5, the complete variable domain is DGGITQSPKYLFRKEGQNVTLSCEQNLNHDAMYWYRQDPGQGLRLIYYSQIVNDFQKGDIAEGYSVSREKKESFPLTVTSAQKNPTAFYLCASSGQLLINQPQHFGDGTRLSIL.

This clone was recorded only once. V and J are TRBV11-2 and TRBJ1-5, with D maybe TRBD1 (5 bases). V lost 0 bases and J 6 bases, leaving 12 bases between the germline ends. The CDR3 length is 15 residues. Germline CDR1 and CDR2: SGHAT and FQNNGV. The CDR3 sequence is CASSLDQRRGQPQHF. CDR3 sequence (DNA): TGTGCCAGCAGCTTAGATCAACGAAGGGGTCAGCCCCAGCATTTT. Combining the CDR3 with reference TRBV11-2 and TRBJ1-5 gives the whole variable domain EAGVAQSPRYKIIEKRQSVAFWCNPISGHATLYWYQQILGQGPKLLIQFQNNGVVDDSQLPKDRFSAERLKGVDSTLKIQPAKLEDSAVYLCASSLDQRRGQPQHFGDGTRLSIL.